Listed here is a single T cell receptor beta chain. The antigen remains undetermined. The data derive from a study of OX40 agonist ivuxolimab in advanced cancers. Turning to the study itself: It was ivuxolimab, an agonistic anti-OX40 (CD134) antibody, that patients were treated with. Three patients, one with hepatocellular carcinoma and two with cutaneous melanoma, responded partially.

The germline V gene has CDR1 MNHEY and CDR2 SMNVEV (reference sequence). Trimming removed 2 bases from V and 2 bases from J, with 9 bases in between. The CDR3 is 14 amino acids. The study's findings and limits: Some of the lowest clonal expansion was seen in partial responders at 0.1-3.0 mg/kg.

TCRdb's copy holds only in-frame clones and misses some; the assay was immunoSEQ multiplex PCR. The top ten hold 6.9% of the sample, which has tens of thousands of clones, approximately 80% seen once. The clonotype was recovered from an adult with an advanced solid tumor such as melanoma, head and neck, liver or kidney cancer. The J gene is TRBJ2-5, the V gene TRBV27, with D possibly TRBD1 on 5 matching bases. Specimen: CD4+ or CD8+ T cells sorted from blood, collected in a trial of the OX40 agonist ivuxolimab. The CDR3 protein is CASSLKSGQETQYF. CDR3 DNA sequence: TGTGCCAGCAGTTTAAAGTCAGGGCAAGAGACCCAGTACTTC.